Shown below are 18 T cell receptor beta chains from a single sample sequenced in a study of T cell responses to AZD1222 COVID-19 vaccine. Libraries were prepared by immunoSEQ multiplex PCR; TCRdb keeps only in-frame clonotypes and omits some of them. The sample yields some 120,000 clones, about 90% seen once. The material sequenced was peripheral blood, taken on day 0 of AZD1222 vaccination. These receptors came from an adult in good health.

The gene calls are TRBV5-8 and TRBJ2-3; the D call may be TRBD1 or TRBD2 (5 bases each). The V and J ends lost 1 base and 2 bases respectively, with 8 bases between them. The CDR3 covers 14 residues. Per germline, CDR1 SGHTS and CDR2 YDEGEE. The chain's CDR3 is CASSLWGNTDTQYF. CDR3 sequence (DNA): TGTGCCAGCAGCTTGTGGGGGAACACAGATACGCAGTATTTT. Based on the CDR3 plus reference TRBV5-8 and TRBJ2-3, the full variable domain is EAGVTQSPTHLIKTRGQQATLRCSPISGHTSVYWYQQALGLGLQFLLWYDEGEERNRGNFPPRFSGRQFPNYSSELNVNALELEDSALYLCASSLWGNTDTQYFGPGTRLTVL.

The rearrangement uses TRBV2 and TRBJ2-7; unclear D gene. The germline V gene has CDR1 SNHLY and CDR2 FYNNEI. There are 12 residues in the CDR3. Trimming took off 7 bases at V and 5 bases at J, with 12 bases between the two ends. CDR3 amino acids: CASISPANEQYF. The CDR3 bases are TGTGCCAGCATCAGTCCCGCTAACGAGCAGTACTTC.

The rearrangement joins TRBV6-4 to TRBJ2-5; D is ambiguous. Germline CDR1 reads MRHNA; CDR2 reads SNTAGT. The V gene lost 0 bases and the J gene lost 5 bases, with 4 bases spanning the gap. The CDR3 extends over 12 amino acids. In DNA, the CDR3 is TGTGCCAGCAGTGACTCTAGGGAGACCCAGTACTTC. This gives the protein CASSDSRETQYF.

This chain joins TRBV20-1 and TRBJ1-5; D gene ambiguous. Germline CDR1 and CDR2: DFQATT and SNEGSKA (reference sequence). This CDR3 spans 13 amino acids. V shed 3 bases and J shed 1 base, with 7 bases lying between them. CDR3 nucleotides: TGCAGTGCTAGTTCGGGGAGCAATCAGCCCCAGCATTTT. Its translation is CSASSGSNQPQHF.

The V gene is TRBV7-9, the J gene TRBJ2-5; D is possibly TRBD2 (6 bases). Per the germline V gene, CDR1 is SEHNR and CDR2 is FQNEAQ (reference sequence). V was shortened by 11 bases and J by 3 bases, with 25 bases between the two germline ends. The CDR3 is 16 residues long. CDR3 loop: CAGGIGLGMGEETQYF. CDR3 DNA sequence: TGTGCCGGGGGGATCGGGCTTGGTATGGGGGAAGAGACCCAGTACTTC.

The chain uses TRBV2 and TRBJ1-5; D may be TRBD1 (5 bases). CDR3 length equals 13 residues. Germline loops: CDR1 SNHLY, CDR2 FYNNEI. Trimming took off 7 bases at V and 4 bases at J, with 11 bases between the two ends. CDR3 DNA: TGTGCCAGCAACGACCAGGGAAATCAGCCCCAGCATTTT. Its translation is CASNDQGNQPQHF.

The V and J genes are TRBV3-1 (or the pseudogene TRBV3-2) and TRBJ1-1; unclear D gene. The CDR3 covers 13 residues. Germline-derived CDR1 and CDR2 are LGHDT and YNNKEL (reference sequence). Trimming removed 0 bases from V and 6 bases from J, with 8 bases in between. This CDR3 is CASSQDGISEAFF. CDR3 coding DNA: TGTGCCAGCAGCCAAGATGGAATATCTGAAGCTTTCTTT.

This chain uses TRBV3-1 (or the pseudogene TRBV3-2) with TRBJ2-3; D not resolved. Germline V gives CDR1 LGHDT, CDR2 YNNKEL (reference sequence). V lost 1 base and J 0 bases, leaving 8 bases between the germline ends. This CDR3 has 15 residues. The CDR3 loop is CASSQGNPSTDTQYF. The CDR3 DNA is TGTGCCAGCAGCCAAGGTAATCCTAGCACAGATACGCAGTATTTT.

The J gene is TRBJ2-7, the V gene TRBV10-2; 7 positions agree with TRBD2. CDR1 WSHSY and CDR2 SAAADI come from the germline V gene. V dropped 2 bases and J dropped 7; count of bases not matched to a gene: 2. The CDR3 covers 12 residues. This chain's CDR3 is CASSEGGGEQYF. For the CDR3, the DNA is TGCGCCAGCAGTGAGGGGGGAGGGGAGCAGTACTTC.

A few counts support this clone. The chain has TRBV2 and TRBJ2-7, with TRBD1 identical over 9 bases. This CDR3 is built from 14 residues. J lost 5 bases, V lost 4 bases, and 6 bases had no gene match. Germline assignment: CDR1 SNHLY and CDR2 FYNNEI. CDR3 bases: TGTGCCAGCAGTGCCTACAGGGGGCGGCACGAGCAGTACTTC. It yields the protein CASSAYRGRHEQYF.

The chain employs TRBV13 and TRBJ1-2; no firm D call. The V end was cut by 5 bases, the J end by 6 bases, with 10 bases between. Germline V gene lookup returns CDR1 PRHDT and CDR2 FYEKMQ (reference sequence). This CDR3 has 12 amino acids. CDR3 sequence reads: CASSPGGNGYTF. The CDR3 coding sequence is TGTGCCAGCAGCCCCGGCGGGAATGGCTACACCTTC.

The V call is TRBV5-1, the J call TRBJ2-2; D possibly matches TRBD1 or TRBD2 (5 bases each). The CDR3 runs 11 residues. Trimming took off 5 bases at V and 11 bases at J, with 10 bases between the two ends. Germline V gene lookup returns CDR1 SGHRS and CDR2 YFSETQ. In DNA, the CDR3 is TGCGCCAGCAGAGGGGAGACCGAGCTGTTTTTT. Translation: CASRGETELFF.

This rearrangement joins TRBV12-3 or TRBV12-4 to TRBJ1-1, with unresolved D. The CDR3 covers 13 residues. Between the trimmed V and J ends, which lost 3 bases and 3 bases, there was a span of 8 bases. The chain's CDR3 is CASSLGRHTEAFF. In DNA form, the CDR3 reads TGTGCCAGCAGTTTGGGCCGTCACACTGAAGCTTTCTTT.

The CDR3, as DNA: TGTGCCAGCAGCGAGGGCTGGCGCACCGGGGAGCTGTTTTTT. This codes for CASSEGWRTGELFF. The J gene is TRBJ2-2, the V gene TRBV14, with D possibly matching TRBD2 (5 bases). Trimming removed 5 bases at V and 4 bases at J, with 11 bases between. CDR3 length equals 14 residues. The V gene's germline CDR1 is SGHDN and CDR2 FVKESK.

This chain uses TRBV10-3 with TRBJ1-3; no definite D call. Germline V gives CDR1 ENHRY, CDR2 SYGVKD. This CDR3 is 20 amino acids long. Trimming shortened V by 4 bases and J by 0 bases, and 25 bases separated the two germline ends. Written as DNA, the CDR3 is TGTGCCATCAGTGGGGAACCGGGCAGATCGAACTTGAGCTCTGGAAACACCATATATTTT. Protein sequence: CAISGEPGRSNLSSGNTIYF.

The chain joins TRBV19 to TRBJ1-6; 9 bases are shared with TRBD1. Germline V gene lookup returns CDR1 LNHDA and CDR2 SQIVND (reference sequence). The CDR3 is 16 amino acids. Germline trimming cut 5 bases from V and 9 bases from J; bases unmatched to any gene: 11. The CDR3 region has the DNA TGTGCCAGTAGTGCCCGGGACAGGGTTCGTCTTTCACCCCTCCACTTT. Translation gives CASSARDRVRLSPLHF.

This chain joins TRBV7-3 and TRBJ2-3; D not resolved. The germline V gene has CDR1 SGHTA and CDR2 FQGTGA. Trimming removed 1 base at V and 2 bases at J, with 10 bases between. The CDR3 is made up of 15 amino acids. The CDR3 region has the DNA TGTGCCAGCAGCTTAAGCGGTGGGAACACAGATACGCAGTATTTT. Its translation: CASSLSGGNTDTQYF.

This chain uses TRBV7-3 with TRBJ2-1, with D possibly being TRBD2 (5 bases). Germline V CDR1 and CDR2: SGHTA, FQGTGA. This CDR3 comprises 13 residues. Between the trimmed V and J ends, which lost 1 base and 5 bases, there was a span of 6 bases. The chain's CDR3 is CASSLRLNNEQFF. The CDR3 region has the DNA TGTGCCAGCAGCTTAAGACTAAACAATGAGCAGTTCTTC.